The T cell receptor beta chain described here comes from a study of blood T cell repertoires in COVID-19. Data came from immunoSEQ multiplex PCR; TCRdb stores just in-frame clones and leaves some out. The data hold about 260,000 clones, with around 86% observed a single time. Germline CDR1 is MDHEN and CDR2 is SYDVKM. The CDR3 length is 12 residues. Trimming removed 2 bases from V and 7 bases from J, with 9 bases in between. This rearrangement joins TRBV28 to TRBJ2-7; D not certain. The specimen was peripheral blood. The TCR sequence derives from a woman in her thirties or forties who had recovered from COVID-19. CDR3 in amino acids: CASSLSQAEQYF. The DNA for the CDR3 is TGTGCCAGCAGTTTAAGTCAGGCGGAGCAGTACTTC.